A selection of T cell receptor beta chains follows, all from one sample in a study of blood T cell repertoires in COVID-19. The protocol was immunoSEQ multiplex PCR, while the TCRdb copy is restricted to in-frame clones and leaves out a portion. The data show fewer than 25,000 clones, 87% seen once. Input material: peripheral blood. The source is a human donor with active COVID-19. The donor label of this sample is uncertain. Each CDR3 is given without its conserved first and last residue. Only some rows state a clone size, as once, few, many or a class for expanded clones.

j_call | clone_size | v_call | cdr3_aa
TRBJ1-2 | . | TRBV5-6 | ASSSTGSGGYT
TRBJ2-6 | . | TRBV19 | ASSGRGPGANVLT
TRBJ1-4 | once | TRBV18 | ASSRTDANEKLF
TRBJ2-3 | . | TRBV2 | ASSEGRLAGVLDTQY
TRBJ1-2 | few | TRBV7-8 | ASSLVGGSAYGYT
TRBJ2-3 | . | TRBV7-9 | ASSLRLVGTDTQY
TRBJ2-5 | . | TRBV6-5 | ASSGREGQETQY
TRBJ2-7 | . | TRBV28 | ASSRGGLYEQY
TRBJ2-6 | . | TRBV29-1 | SVRGGANVLT
TRBJ1-4 | once | TRBV4-2 | ASSQDPDRGETNEKLF
TRBJ1-2 | . | TRBV7-9 | ASSFSFEVNT
TRBJ2-3 | once | TRBV9 | ASSAEGLDTDTQY
TRBJ2-7 | . | TRBV6-2/TRBV6-3 | ASSYMYRDYEQY
TRBJ2-1 | . | TRBV6-5 | ASRQGANNEQF
TRBJ2-1 | once | TRBV10-3 | AISVRDKHNEQF
TRBJ1-5 | . | TRBV5-5 | ASSMVESQPQH
TRBJ2-3 | once | TRBV6-5 | ASRILARGPYTQY
TRBJ1-4 | . | TRBV19 | ASSETGGGTNEKLF
TRBJ2-1 | . | TRBV7-2 | ASSVAGAGGEQF
TRBJ2-5 | . | TRBV4-3 | AFGHPGVPGGTQY
TRBJ2-2 | . | TRBV5-1 | ASSTDGVGHTGELF
TRBJ2-7 | . | TRBV3-1/TRBV3-2 | ASSQDVGLVTRSYEQY
TRBJ2-3 | once | TRBV24-1 | ATSDSPPGATDTQY
TRBJ2-5 | . | TRBV7-8 | ASSYGRAETQY
TRBJ2-1 | . | TRBV29-1 | SVNRDTAFNEQF
TRBJ1-3 | . | TRBV3-1/TRBV3-2 | ASSDTPGQGAAGNTIY
TRBJ1-6 | . | TRBV12-3/TRBV12-4 | ASKTGPRSPLH
TRBJ2-3 | . | TRBV20-1 | SAVATDTQY
TRBJ1-2 | . | TRBV20-1 | SAQDTQDYT
TRBJ2-5 | few | TRBV11-3 | ASSLTRTETQY
TRBJ2-7 | . | TRBV18 | ASSPLGGTGTEQY
TRBJ2-2 | . | TRBV7-2 | ASSLAASGAGGELF
TRBJ2-1 | once | TRBV4-1 | ASSQETTSGANEQF
TRBJ1-1 | . | TRBV27 | ASSFGGSNTEAF
TRBJ2-3 | . | TRBV5-4 | ASSLIQGTDTQY
TRBJ1-2 | . | TRBV30 | AWSVGVRGRDGYT
TRBJ2-3 | . | TRBV5-4 | ASSLAGSDTQY
TRBJ1-1 | . | TRBV29-1 | SVGQGNTEAF
TRBJ1-2 | . | TRBV19 | ASSIKTPGKGGYT
TRBJ2-5 | . | TRBV5-4 | ASSLVQGETQY
TRBJ2-2 | . | TRBV21-1 | ASSPRDRDTGELF